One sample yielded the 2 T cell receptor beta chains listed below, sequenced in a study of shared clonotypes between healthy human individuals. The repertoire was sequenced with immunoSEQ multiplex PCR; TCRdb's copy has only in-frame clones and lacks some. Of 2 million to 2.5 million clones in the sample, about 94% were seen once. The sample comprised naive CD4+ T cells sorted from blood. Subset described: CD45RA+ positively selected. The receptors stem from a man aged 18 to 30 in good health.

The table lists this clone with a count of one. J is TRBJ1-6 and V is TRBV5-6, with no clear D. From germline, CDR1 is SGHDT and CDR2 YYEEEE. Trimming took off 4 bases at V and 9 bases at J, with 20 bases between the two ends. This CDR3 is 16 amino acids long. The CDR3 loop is CASSPAYEERLSPLHF. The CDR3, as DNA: TGTGCCAGCAGCCCGGCCTACGAGGAAAGACTTTCACCCCTCCACTTT.

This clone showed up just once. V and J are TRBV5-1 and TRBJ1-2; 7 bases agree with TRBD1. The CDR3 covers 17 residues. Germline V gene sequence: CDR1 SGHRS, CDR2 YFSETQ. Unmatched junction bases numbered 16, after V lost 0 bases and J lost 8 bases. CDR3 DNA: TGCGCCAGCAGCTTGGAGGGGGGACAGTCAAGTACAATCGGCTACACCTTC. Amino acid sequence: CASSLEGGQSSTIGYTF.